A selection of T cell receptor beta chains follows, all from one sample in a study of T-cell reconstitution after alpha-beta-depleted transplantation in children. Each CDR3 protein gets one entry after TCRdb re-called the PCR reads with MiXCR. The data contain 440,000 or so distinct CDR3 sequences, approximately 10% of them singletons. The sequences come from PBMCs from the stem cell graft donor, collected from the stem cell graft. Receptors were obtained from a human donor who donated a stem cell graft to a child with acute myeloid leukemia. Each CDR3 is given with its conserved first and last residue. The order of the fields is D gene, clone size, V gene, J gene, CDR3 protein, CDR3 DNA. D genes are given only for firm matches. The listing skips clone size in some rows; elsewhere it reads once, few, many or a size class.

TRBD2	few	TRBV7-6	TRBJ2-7	CASSLAPTKREPLYEQYF	TGTGCCAGCAGCTTAGCGCCAACTAAGCGGGAGCCCCTCTACGAGCAGTACTTC
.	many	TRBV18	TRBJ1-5	CASSRGRVNQPQHF	TGTGCCAGCTCACGCGGACGGGTCAATCAGCCCCAGCATTTT
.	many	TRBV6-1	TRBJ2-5	CASSRGVGETQYF	TGTGCCAGCAGTAGAGGAGTGGGGGAGACCCAGTACTTC
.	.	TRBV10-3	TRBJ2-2	CAISATLGLNTGELFF	TGTGCCATCAGTGCCACACTGGGCCTTAACACCGGGGAGCTGTTTTTT
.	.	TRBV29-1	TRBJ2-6	CSVAGEGGANVLTF	TGCAGCGTGGCTGGGGAAGGTGGGGCCAACGTCCTGACTTTC
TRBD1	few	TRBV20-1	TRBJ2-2	CSARAIIGQGANTGELFF	TGCAGTGCTAGAGCGATAATTGGACAGGGGGCGAACACCGGGGAGCTGTTTTTT
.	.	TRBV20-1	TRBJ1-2	CSASGPTGFVYTF	TGCAGTGCCTCTGGCCCAACAGGATTCGTCTACACCTTC
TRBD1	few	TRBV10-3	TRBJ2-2	CAINRDRAMNTGELFF	TGTGCCATCAACCGGGACAGGGCCATGAACACCGGGGAGCTGTTTTTT
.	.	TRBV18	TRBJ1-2	CASSPSDYGYTF	TGTGCCAGCTCACCTTCTGACTATGGCTACACCTTC
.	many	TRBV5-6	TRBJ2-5	CASSFVMQETQYF	TGTGCCAGCAGCTTTGTTATGCAAGAGACCCAGTACTTC
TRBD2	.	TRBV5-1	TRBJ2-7	CASSREGLAYEQYF	TGCGCCAGCAGCCGCGAGGGACTAGCCTACGAGCAGTACTTC
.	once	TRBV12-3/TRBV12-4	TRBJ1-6	CASSPSGGLGDSPLHF	TGTGCCAGCAGTCCATCGGGCGGACTGGGAGATTCACCCCTCCACTTT
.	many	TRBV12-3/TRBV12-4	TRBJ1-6	CAVGRESPLHF	TGTGCCGTGGGGAGGGAATCACCCCTCCACTTT
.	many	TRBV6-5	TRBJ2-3	CASMGRTQYF	TGTGCCAGCATGGGGAGAACGCAGTATTTT
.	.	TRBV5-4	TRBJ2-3	CASSSVGAGSTDTQYF	TGTGCCAGCAGCTCTGTAGGAGCGGGCTCCACAGATACGCAGTATTTT
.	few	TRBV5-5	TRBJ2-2	CASSLSSSTGELFF	TGTGCCAGCAGCTTGTCGTCTAGCACCGGGGAGCTGTTTTTT
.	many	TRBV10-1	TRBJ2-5	CASSDQEYQETQYF	TGCGCCAGCAGTGACCAGGAGTACCAAGAGACCCAGTACTTC
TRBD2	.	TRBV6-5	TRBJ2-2	CASSSASGVNTGELFF	TGTGCCAGCAGTTCCGCTAGCGGGGTGAACACCGGGGAGCTGTTTTTT
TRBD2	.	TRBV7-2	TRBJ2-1	CASSLFRFGGSGNEQFF	TGTGCCAGCAGCCTGTTTCGTTTCGGCGGGAGTGGCAATGAGCAGTTCTTC
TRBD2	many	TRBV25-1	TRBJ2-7	CASVAAGGYEQYF	TGTGCCAGCGTCGCGGCGGGAGGCTACGAGCAGTACTTC
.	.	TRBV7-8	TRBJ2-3	CASSLGGGDTDTQYF	TGTGCCAGCAGCTTAGGAGGTGGGGACACAGATACGCAGTATTTT
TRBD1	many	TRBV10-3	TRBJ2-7	CAITANEGQTEQYF	TGTGCCATCACCGCAAATGAGGGACAGACCGAGCAGTACTTC
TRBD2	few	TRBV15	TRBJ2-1	CATSRDQGTSVRNEQFF	TGTGCCACCAGCAGAGATCAGGGGACTAGCGTTCGCAATGAGCAGTTCTTC
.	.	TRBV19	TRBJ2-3	CASSITVTDTQYF	TGTGCCAGTAGTATAACAGTCACAGATACGCAGTATTTT
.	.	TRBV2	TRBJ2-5	CASLGTQETQYF	TGTGCCAGCCTCGGGACCCAAGAGACCCAGTACTTC
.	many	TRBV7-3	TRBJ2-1	CASSSGGNEQFF	TGTGCCAGCAGCTCCGGGGGCAATGAGCAGTTCTTC
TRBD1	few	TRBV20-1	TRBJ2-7	CSARDRDRGGYEQYF	TGCAGTGCTAGAGACCGGGACAGGGGAGGGTACGAGCAGTACTTC
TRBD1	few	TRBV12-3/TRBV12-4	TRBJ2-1	CASSSPGTGVNEQFF	TGTGCCAGCAGTTCGCCCGGGACAGGGGTCAATGAGCAGTTCTTC
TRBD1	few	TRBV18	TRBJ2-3	CASSRQGRTDTQYF	TGTGCCAGCTCGAGACAGGGGCGCACAGATACGCAGTATTTT
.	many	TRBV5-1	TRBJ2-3	CASSGSVAAGTDTQYF	TGCGCCAGCAGCGGTTCGGTGGCAGCTGGCACAGATACGCAGTATTTT
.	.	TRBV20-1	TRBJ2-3	CSAGDSFTDTQYF	TGCAGTGCTGGGGACTCGTTCACAGATACGCAGTATTTT
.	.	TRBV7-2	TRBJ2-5	CASNMTAETQYF	TGTGCCAGCAACATGACGGCGGAGACCCAGTACTTC
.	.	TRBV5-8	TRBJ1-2	CASSLSHGYTF	TGTGCCAGCAGCTTATCCCATGGCTACACCTTC
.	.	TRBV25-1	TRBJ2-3	CASSEWASVRPSNTQYF	TGTGCCAGCAGTGAATGGGCTAGCGTGAGGCCCTCCAATACGCAGTATTTT
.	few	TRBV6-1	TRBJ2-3	CASSSRHGGTDTQYF	TGTGCCAGCAGTTCGCGACATGGGGGCACAGATACGCAGTATTTT
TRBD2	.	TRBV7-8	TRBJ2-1	CASSLGSGRANEQFF	TGTGCCAGCAGCTTAGGAAGCGGGAGAGCGAATGAGCAGTTCTTC
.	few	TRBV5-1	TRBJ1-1	CASSLEGVEAFF	TGCGCCAGCAGCTTGGAAGGGGTTGAAGCTTTCTTT
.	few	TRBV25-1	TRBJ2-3	CASSERGGGPDTQYF	TGTGCCAGCAGTGAAAGAGGAGGGGGCCCAGATACGCAGTATTTT
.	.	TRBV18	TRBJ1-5	CASSPPGEGNQPQHF	TGTGCCAGCTCACCACCAGGGGAGGGGAATCAGCCCCAGCATTTT
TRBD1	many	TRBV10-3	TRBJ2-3	CAISGGGQGTDTQYF	TGTGCCATCAGTGGTGGGGGACAGGGTACAGATACGCAGTATTTT
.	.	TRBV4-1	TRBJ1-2	CASSQVGGGAYGYTF	TGCGCCAGCAGCCAAGTCGGGGGGGGAGCCTATGGCTACACCTTC